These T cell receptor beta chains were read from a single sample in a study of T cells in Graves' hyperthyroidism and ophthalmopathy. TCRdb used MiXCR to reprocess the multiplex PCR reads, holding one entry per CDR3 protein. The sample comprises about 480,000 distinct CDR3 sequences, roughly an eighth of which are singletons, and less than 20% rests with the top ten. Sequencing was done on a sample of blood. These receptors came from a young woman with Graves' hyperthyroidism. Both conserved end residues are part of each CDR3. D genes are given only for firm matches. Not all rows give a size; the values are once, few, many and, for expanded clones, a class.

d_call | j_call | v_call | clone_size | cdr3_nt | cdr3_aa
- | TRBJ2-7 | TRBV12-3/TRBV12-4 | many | TGTGCCAGCAGGCAAAATGACTACTACGAGCAGTACTTC | CASRQNDYYEQYF
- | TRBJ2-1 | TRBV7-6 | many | TGTGCCAGCAGCTTAACGGGAGTAATCTACAATGAGCAGTTCTTC | CASSLTGVIYNEQFF
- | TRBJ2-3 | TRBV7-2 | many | TGTGCCAGCAGCTTGGACCAGGCCTCGGATACGCAGTATTTT | CASSLDQASDTQYF
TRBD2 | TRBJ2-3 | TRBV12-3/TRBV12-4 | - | TGTGCCAGCAGTACAGGGACTAGGAGGACTTTTAGCACAGATACGCAGTATTTT | CASSTGTRRTFSTDTQYF
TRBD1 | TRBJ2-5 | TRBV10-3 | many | TGTGCCATCAGTGAGGGGACAGTTGAGACCCAGTACTTC | CAISEGTVETQYF
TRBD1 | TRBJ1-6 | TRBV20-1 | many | TGCAGTGCTCTTCACCGGGACAGACAAAACTCCTATAATTCACCCCTCCACTTT | CSALHRDRQNSYNSPLHF
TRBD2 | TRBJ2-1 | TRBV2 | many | TGTGCCAGCAGGCGACTAGCGGGAGGAACCTACAATGAGCAGTTCTTC | CASRRLAGGTYNEQFF
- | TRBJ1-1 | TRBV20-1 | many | TGCAGTGCTGCTCGGACAGAGAACACTGAAGCTTTCTTT | CSAARTENTEAFF
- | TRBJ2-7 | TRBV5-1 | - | TGCGCCAGCAGCTTGGGAGGAGTCGGCGGGAAAGCCTACGAGCAGTACTTC | CASSLGGVGGKAYEQYF
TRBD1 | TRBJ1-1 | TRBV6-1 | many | TGTGCCAGCAGCAGAGGGACAGCCAATGAAGCTTTCTTT | CASSRGTANEAFF
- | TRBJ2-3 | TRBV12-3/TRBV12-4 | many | TGTGCCAGCAGCCCGCCCTGGGGGCGCGCAGATACGCAGTATTTT | CASSPPWGRADTQYF
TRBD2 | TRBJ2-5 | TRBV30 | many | TGTGCCTGGGGACTAGGAGAGACCCAGTACTTC | CAWGLGETQYF
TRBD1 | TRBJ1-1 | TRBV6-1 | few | TGTGCCAGCCGGAGATGGACAGGAACTGAAGCTTTCTTT | CASRRWTGTEAFF
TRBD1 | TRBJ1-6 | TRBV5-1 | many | TGCGCCAGCAGCTCCGGACAGGGCGACCTAAATTCACCCCTCCACTTT | CASSSGQGDLNSPLHF
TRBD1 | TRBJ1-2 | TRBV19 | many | TGTGCCAGCCAATTAACAGGGGACCATGGCTACACCTTC | CASQLTGDHGYTF
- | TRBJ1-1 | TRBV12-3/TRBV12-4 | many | TGTGCCAGCAGTTTCTGGCTCACTGGGGCGGTGAACACTGAAGCTTTCTTT | CASSFWLTGAVNTEAFF
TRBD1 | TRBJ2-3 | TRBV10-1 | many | TGCGCCAGCAGTGCAGCAGGGGGAGATACGCAGTATTTT | CASSAAGGDTQYF
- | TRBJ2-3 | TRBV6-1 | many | TGTGCCAGCAGTGACCCACTAGTGGCCAACTATTTCAGCACAGATACGCAGTATTTT | CASSDPLVANYFSTDTQYF
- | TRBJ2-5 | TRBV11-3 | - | TGTGCCAGCAGCTTAGGGAGCCGGTCCCCTATAGGGACCCAGTACTTC | CASSLGSRSPIGTQYF
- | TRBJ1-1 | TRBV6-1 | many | TGTGCCAGCAGTTACAGCGCAGTCATGAACACTGAAGCTTTCTTT | CASSYSAVMNTEAFF
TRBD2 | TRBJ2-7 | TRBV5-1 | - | TGCGCCAGCTGGGAGGGATCGAGCTCCTACGAGCAGTACTTC | CASWEGSSSYEQYF
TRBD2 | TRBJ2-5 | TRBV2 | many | TGTGCCAGCAGTGGGTGGGGACTACCCCAAGAGACCCAGTACTTC | CASSGWGLPQETQYF
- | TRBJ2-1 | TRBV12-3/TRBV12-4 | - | TGTGCCAGCAGTCTTTTGGCCAATGAGCAGTTCTTC | CASSLLANEQFF
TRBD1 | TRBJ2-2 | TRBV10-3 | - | TGTGCCATCAGTGAGTTTACAGGGGATGTCGGTGCCGGGGAGCTGTTTTTT | CAISEFTGDVGAGELFF
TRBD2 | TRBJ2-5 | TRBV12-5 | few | TGTGCTAGTGGTTTGTTTCCTAGCGGGAGTTCGGCGACCCAGTACTTC | CASGLFPSGSSATQYF
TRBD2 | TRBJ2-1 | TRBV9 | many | TGTGCCAGCAGCGTCGGGTTTCTAGCGGGAGTCCCCAATGAGCAGTTCTTC | CASSVGFLAGVPNEQFF
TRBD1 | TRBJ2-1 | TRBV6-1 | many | TGTGCCAGCAGTGACCGGGACAGCCTCAATGAGCAGTTCTTC | CASSDRDSLNEQFF
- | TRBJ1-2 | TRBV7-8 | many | TGTGCCAGCAGCTTAGAACCAGGGGCCTTAGCTAACTATGGCTACACCTTC | CASSLEPGALANYGYTF
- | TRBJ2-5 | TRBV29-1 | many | TGCAGCGTCGCCTCGGGGGGCCGCCCGACCCAGTACTTC | CSVASGGRPTQYF
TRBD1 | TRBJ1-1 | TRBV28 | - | TGTGCCAGCAGTTCGCACCGGGACAGGAACACTGAAGCTTTCTTT | CASSSHRDRNTEAFF
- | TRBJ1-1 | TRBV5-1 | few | TGCGCCAGCAGCCAGTACAGGGACATGAACACTGAAGCTTTCTTT | CASSQYRDMNTEAFF
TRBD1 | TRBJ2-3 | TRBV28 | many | TGTGCCAGCAGTTTAGGGACAGGGGATCGTACGCAGTATTTT | CASSLGTGDRTQYF
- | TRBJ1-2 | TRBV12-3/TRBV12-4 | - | TGTGCCAGCAGTGATGTCAGGGCCCTCAACTATGGCTACACCTTC | CASSDVRALNYGYTF
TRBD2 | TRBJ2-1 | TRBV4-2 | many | TGTGCCAGCAGCCAAGATAGGGTAATAGCGGGAGACACTACTAGGAATGAGCAGTTCTTC | CASSQDRVIAGDTTRNEQFF
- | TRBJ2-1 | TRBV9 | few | TGTGCCAGCAGCCCGAGCCTGGGTAATGAGCAGTTCTTC | CASSPSLGNEQFF
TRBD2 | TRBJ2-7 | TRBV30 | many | TGTGCCTGGAGTACTTCGACTAGCGGTGAGCAGTACTTC | CAWSTSTSGEQYF
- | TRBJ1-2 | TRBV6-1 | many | TGTGCCGGGAGGTTAGGCTATGGCTACACCTTC | CAGRLGYGYTF
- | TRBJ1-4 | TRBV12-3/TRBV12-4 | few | TGTGCCAGCAGTTTAAGGGGCGGGGTGAGCGAAAAACTGTTTTTT | CASSLRGGVSEKLFF